The T cell receptor (beta chain) described here comes from a study of blood T cell repertoires in COVID-19. Study context: The analysed material was cDNA or gDNA that came from T cells, B-cell-depleted T cells, or PBMCs.

Germline assignment: CDR1 LNHDA and CDR2 SQIVND (reference sequence). V was clipped by 6 bases and J by 4 bases, with 9 bases between them. The CDR3 length is 13 residues. All enrollees were about 18 to 89 years old and from fewer than 25 US areas. Clinical histories supplied by participants themselves formed the basis of cohort assignment. Sequenced by immunoSEQ multiplex PCR; TCRdb stores in-frame clones only, minus some. This sample carries under 200,000 clones, under 90% of them seen once, and the ten largest clones take under 9.5%. This sequence originates from a man aged 50 to 59 who had recovered from COVID-19. The sample comprised PBMCs or T cells enriched from blood (not recorded which). The rearrangement uses TRBV19 and TRBJ1-4; D gene unclear. The CDR3 coding sequence is TGTGCCAGTAGCAGGTTACTTAATGAAAAACTGTTTTTT. It is translated as CASSRLLNEKLFF.